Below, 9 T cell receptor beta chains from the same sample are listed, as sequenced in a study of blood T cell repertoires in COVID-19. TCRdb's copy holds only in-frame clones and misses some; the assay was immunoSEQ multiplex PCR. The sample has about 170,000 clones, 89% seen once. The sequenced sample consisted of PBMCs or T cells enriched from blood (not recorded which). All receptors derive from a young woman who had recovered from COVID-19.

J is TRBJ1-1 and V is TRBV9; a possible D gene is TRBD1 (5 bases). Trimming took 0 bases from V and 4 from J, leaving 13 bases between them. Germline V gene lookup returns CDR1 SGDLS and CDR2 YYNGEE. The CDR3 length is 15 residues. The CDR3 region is CASSVAPGLSTEAFF. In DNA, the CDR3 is TGTGCCAGCAGCGTAGCCCCAGGGTTGAGCACTGAAGCTTTCTTT. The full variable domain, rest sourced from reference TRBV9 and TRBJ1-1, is DSGVTQTPKHLITATGQRVTLRCSPRSGDLSVYWYQQSLDQGLQFLIQYYNGEERAKGNILERFSAQQFPDLHSELNLSSLELGDSALYFCASSVAPGLSTEAFFGQGTRLTVV.

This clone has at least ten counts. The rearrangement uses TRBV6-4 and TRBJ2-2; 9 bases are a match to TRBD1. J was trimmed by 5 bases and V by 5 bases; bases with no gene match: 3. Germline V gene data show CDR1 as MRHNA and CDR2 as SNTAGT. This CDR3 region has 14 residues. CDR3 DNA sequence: TGTGCCAGCAGTCTACAGGGGGCTACCGGGGAGCTGTTTTTT. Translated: CASSLQGATGELFF.

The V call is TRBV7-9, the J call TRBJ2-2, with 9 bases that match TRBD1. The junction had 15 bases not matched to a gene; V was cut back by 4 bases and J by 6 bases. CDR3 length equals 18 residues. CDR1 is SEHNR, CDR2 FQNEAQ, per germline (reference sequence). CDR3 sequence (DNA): TGTGCCAGCAGCTCGCTCATTGTCCGGGACAGGGAATCCGGGGAGCTGTTTTTT. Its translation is CASSSLIVRDRESGELFF.

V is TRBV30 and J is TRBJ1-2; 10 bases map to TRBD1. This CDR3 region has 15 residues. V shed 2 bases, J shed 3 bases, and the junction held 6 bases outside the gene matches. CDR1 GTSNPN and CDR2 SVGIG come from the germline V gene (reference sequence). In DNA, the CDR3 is TGTGCCTGGAGTTCATACGGGACAGGGGACTATGGCTACACCTTC. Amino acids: CAWSSYGTGDYGYTF.

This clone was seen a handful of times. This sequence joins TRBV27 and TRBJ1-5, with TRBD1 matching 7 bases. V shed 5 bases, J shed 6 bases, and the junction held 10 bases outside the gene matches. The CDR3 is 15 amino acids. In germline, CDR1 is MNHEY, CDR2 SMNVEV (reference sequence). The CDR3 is CASSPTGWVSQPQHF. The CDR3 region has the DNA TGTGCCAGCAGTCCGACAGGGTGGGTGAGTCAGCCCCAGCATTTT.

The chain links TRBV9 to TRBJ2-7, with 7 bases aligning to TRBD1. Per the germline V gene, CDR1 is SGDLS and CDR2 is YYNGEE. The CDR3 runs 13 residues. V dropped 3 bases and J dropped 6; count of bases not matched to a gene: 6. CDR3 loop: CASSATRQGEQYF. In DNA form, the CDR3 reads TGTGCCAGCAGCGCCACTAGACAGGGCGAGCAGTACTTC. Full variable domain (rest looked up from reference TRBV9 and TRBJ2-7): DSGVTQTPKHLITATGQRVTLRCSPRSGDLSVYWYQQSLDQGLQFLIQYYNGEERAKGNILERFSAQQFPDLHSELNLSSLELGDSALYFCASSATRQGEQYFGPGTRLTVT.

CDR3 in amino acids: CAWMILLNTEAFF. In DNA, the CDR3 is TGTGCCTGGATGATCCTATTGAACACTGAAGCTTTCTTT. This chain joins TRBV30 and TRBJ1-1; D gene uncertain. This CDR3 comprises 13 residues. Between the trimmed V and J ends, which lost 4 bases and 0 bases, there was a span of 9 bases. Germline CDR1 is GTSNPN and CDR2 is SVGIG (reference sequence).

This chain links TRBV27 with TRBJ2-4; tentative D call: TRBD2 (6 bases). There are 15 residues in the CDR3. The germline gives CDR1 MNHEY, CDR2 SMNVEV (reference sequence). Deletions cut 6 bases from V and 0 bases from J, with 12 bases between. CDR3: CASRGTLLAKNIQYF. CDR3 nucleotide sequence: TGTGCCAGCAGGGGGACTCTCTTAGCCAAAAACATTCAGTACTTC.

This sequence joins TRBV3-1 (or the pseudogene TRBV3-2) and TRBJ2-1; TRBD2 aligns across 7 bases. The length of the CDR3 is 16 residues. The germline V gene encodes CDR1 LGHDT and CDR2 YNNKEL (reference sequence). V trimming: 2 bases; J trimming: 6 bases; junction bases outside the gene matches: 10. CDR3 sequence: CASSQTDSGLANEQFF. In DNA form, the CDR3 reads TGTGCCAGCAGCCAAACCGATAGCGGGTTGGCCAATGAGCAGTTCTTC.